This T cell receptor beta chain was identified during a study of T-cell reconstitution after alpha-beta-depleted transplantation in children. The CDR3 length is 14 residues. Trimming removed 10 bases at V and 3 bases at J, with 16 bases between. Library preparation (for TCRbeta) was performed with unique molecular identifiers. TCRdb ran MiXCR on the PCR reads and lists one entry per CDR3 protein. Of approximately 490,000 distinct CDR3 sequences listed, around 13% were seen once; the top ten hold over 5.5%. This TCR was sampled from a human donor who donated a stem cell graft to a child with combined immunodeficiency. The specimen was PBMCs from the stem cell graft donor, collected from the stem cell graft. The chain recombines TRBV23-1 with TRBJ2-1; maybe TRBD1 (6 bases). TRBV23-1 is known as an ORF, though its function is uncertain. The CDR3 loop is CATYRELYYNEQFF. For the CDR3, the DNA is TGCGCCACCTACAGGGAATTGTACTACAATGAGCAGTTCTTC.